These T cell receptor beta chains were read from a single sample in a study of blood T cells in healthy people across ages. Using its own MiXCR run on the 5' RACE reads, TCRdb lists one record per CDR3 protein. The top ten clones hold around a fifth of a sample with about 720,000 distinct CDR3 sequences, approximately 22% of them seen once. The sample taken for sequencing was blood. These receptors all come from a man between 65 and 85 years old in good health. Each CDR3 is given with its conserved first and last residue. A D gene is named only where the DNA matches it firmly. Size is stated for part of the rows, as once, few or many counts, or as a class when the clone is expanded.

>many|TRBV25-1|TRBD1|TRBJ2-1
TGTGCCAGCAGTGAATTCTTGTCGGGACAGGGTCGGCTGAGGACCTACAATGAGCAGTTCTTC
CASSEFLSGQGRLRTYNEQFF
>many|TRBV14|-|TRBJ2-1
TGTGCCAGCAGCCAAGGCCTAGCGCGCCTCTACAATGAGCAGTTCTTC
CASSQGLARLYNEQFF
>many|TRBV20-1|-|TRBJ2-7
TGCAGTGCTAGATCAGGGACTTTTCGGGAGCAGTACTTC
CSARSGTFREQYF
>-|TRBV12-3/TRBV12-4|-|TRBJ2-1
TGTGCCAGCAGGGCGAACGGGTTGAGCTCCTACAATGAGCAGTTCTTC
CASRANGLSSYNEQFF
>-|TRBV12-3/TRBV12-4|-|TRBJ1-5
TGTGCCAGCAGTGGGGACAATAATCAGCCCCAGCATTTT
CASSGDNNQPQHF
>many|TRBV28|-|TRBJ2-1
TGTGCCAGCATGGGGAACAATGAGCAGTTCTTC
CASMGNNEQFF
>few|TRBV24-1|-|TRBJ2-1
TGTGCCACCAGTGATCCGACTGAGCAGTTCTTC
CATSDPTEQFF
>-|TRBV2|-|TRBJ2-1
TGTGCCAGCAGTGAAGGTCCAGGATACAATGAGCAGTTCTTC
CASSEGPGYNEQFF
>-|TRBV28|TRBD2|TRBJ2-7
TGTGCTAGCGCTAGCGGGTCTGGCGAGCAGTACTTC
CASASGSGEQYF
>-|TRBV27|-|TRBJ2-1
TGTGCCAGCAGTTTGGGGGACTGGAATGAGCAGTTCTTC
CASSLGDWNEQFF
>-|TRBV6-2/TRBV6-3|TRBD2|TRBJ2-4
TGTGCCAGCACCGCCTGGGGACTACCGAAAGCCAAAAACATTCAGTACTTC
CASTAWGLPKAKNIQYF
>few|TRBV3-1|-|TRBJ2-5
TGTGCCAGCAGCCAAGATTACGCGCAAGAGACCCAGTACTTC
CASSQDYAQETQYF
>-|TRBV25-1|-|TRBJ2-5
TGTGCCAGCCGCCCTGGACAAGAGACCCAGTACTTC
CASRPGQETQYF
>-|TRBV6-6|TRBD1|TRBJ2-7
TGTGCCAGCAGTTACTCGACTGACAGGGGAAGACACGAGCAGTACTTC
CASSYSTDRGRHEQYF
>few|TRBV5-1|TRBD2|TRBJ2-1
TGCGCCAGCAGCTTGGGCCTAGCGGGGTCGGGAAATGAGCAGTTCTTC
CASSLGLAGSGNEQFF
>-|TRBV9|TRBD2|TRBJ2-7
TGTGCCAGCAGCGTTAGCGGGGGGGCGCGGGAGCAGTACTTC
CASSVSGGAREQYF
>few|TRBV20-1|-|TRBJ2-3
TGCAGTGCTAGCCCGGGACTTAGGGGGACAGATACGCAGTATTTT
CSASPGLRGTDTQYF
>-|TRBV20-1|TRBD1|TRBJ1-4
TGCAGTGCTCGCCGGGACAGGCGTGAAAAACTGTTTTTT
CSARRDRREKLFF
>-|TRBV12-3/TRBV12-4|-|TRBJ2-1
TGTGCCAGCAAACAAGGGGACGTTGTAGAGCAGTTCTTC
CASKQGDVVEQFF
>-|TRBV7-2|TRBD2|TRBJ2-3
TGTGCCAGCAGCACGAGGACTAGCACGAATACGCAGTATTTT
CASSTRTSTNTQYF
>-|TRBV7-2|TRBD2|TRBJ2-5
TGTGCCAGCAGCTTAGGGTCTAGCGGGCCACAAGAGACCCAGTACTTC
CASSLGSSGPQETQYF
>-|TRBV7-6|-|TRBJ1-2
TGTGCCAGCAGTGGGACCGCCTCGGGTGGCTACACCTTC
CASSGTASGGYTF
>many|TRBV29-1|-|TRBJ2-6
TGCAGCGTTGGCTCTGGGGCCAACGTCCTGACTTTC
CSVGSGANVLTF
>many|TRBV7-2|-|TRBJ2-7
TGTGCCAGCAGCTTACTCCACGGACAGGGAGGGCGTTCCTACGAGCAGTACTTC
CASSLLHGQGGRSYEQYF
>-|TRBV7-9|-|TRBJ1-1
TGTGCCAGCAAACGGACCGTCGACGGTGAAGCTTTCTTT
CASKRTVDGEAFF
>-|TRBV18|-|TRBJ2-7
TGTGCCAGCTCAACCAATACAGGCCCCTACGAGCAGTACTTC
CASSTNTGPYEQYF
>few|TRBV6-5|TRBD1|TRBJ2-7
TGTGCCAGCAGTAACGACAGGGCCTACGAGCAGTACTTC
CASSNDRAYEQYF
>few|TRBV7-9|-|TRBJ1-5
TGTGCCAGCAGACCAGGGACAACGGGGAATCAGCCCCAGCATTTT
CASRPGTTGNQPQHF
>-|TRBV6-5|TRBD1|TRBJ1-2
TGTGCCAGCAGTTACTCGAGGACAGGTGTTGACTATGGCTACACCTTC
CASSYSRTGVDYGYTF
>-|TRBV20-1|-|TRBJ1-4
TGCAGTGCCCAAGAGGGGGGGGGGCGGTTTGAAAAACTGTTTTTT
CSAQEGGGRFEKLFF
>few|TRBV15|-|TRBJ2-3
TGTGCCACCAGCATCGACTACGGGCCTAGCACAGATACGCAGTATTTT
CATSIDYGPSTDTQYF
>-|TRBV19|-|TRBJ2-3
TGTGCCAGTAGTGTACAGGGTGACACAGATACGCAGTATTTT
CASSVQGDTDTQYF
>many|TRBV6-4|TRBD1|TRBJ2-2
TGTGCCAGCAGTTCCCAGGGGGATCGGCACACCGGGGAGCTGTTTTTT
CASSSQGDRHTGELFF
>few|TRBV20-1|-|TRBJ2-1
TGCAGTGCTAGAGATCCAAGCGGGCTTGAGCAGTTCTTC
CSARDPSGLEQFF
>few|TRBV6-1|-|TRBJ2-3
TGTGCCAGCAGTGTTTCGGGAGCCTACACAGATACGCAGTATTTT
CASSVSGAYTDTQYF
>-|TRBV10-3|-|TRBJ2-2
TGTGCCATCAGTTCCGGGACCATCGGCCGGGAGCTGTTTTTT
CAISSGTIGRELFF
>-|TRBV11-1|-|TRBJ2-1
TGTGCCAGCAGCCCTGCGAGGGGTGGGAATGAGCAGTTCTTC
CASSPARGGNEQFF
>-|TRBV5-1|-|TRBJ2-5
TGCGCCAGCAGCTCGCTCACCCCCGGGGAGACCCAGTACTTC
CASSSLTPGETQYF
>few|TRBV2|-|TRBJ2-5
TGTGCCAGCAGTGAAGACAGGGGGGGTCAAGAGACCCAGTACTTC
CASSEDRGGQETQYF
>few|TRBV18|TRBD2|TRBJ2-1
TGTGCCAGCTCACAACTAGCGGGGGCGTACTACAATGAGCAGTTCTTC
CASSQLAGAYYNEQFF
>many|TRBV29-1|TRBD1|TRBJ1-5
TGCAGCGTTGGCTCCACAGGGGTCAATCAGCCCCAGCATTTT
CSVGSTGVNQPQHF
>few|TRBV5-1|TRBD1|TRBJ1-5
TGCGCCAGCAGCTTGGCGGACAGGGGGGAGCCCGGCAATCAGCCCCAGCATTTT
CASSLADRGEPGNQPQHF
>-|TRBV24-1|TRBD2|TRBJ2-1
TGTGCCACCAGTGATTCCCTCTGGACTAGCGTAAATGAGCAGTTCTTC
CATSDSLWTSVNEQFF
>few|TRBV20-1|TRBD2|TRBJ2-3
TGCAGTGCTACCGCCAGCGGGAGAGGAGCAGATACGCAGTATTTT
CSATASGRGADTQYF
>-|TRBV24-1|-|TRBJ2-3
TGTGCCACCAGTGCCCGGCTTGACACAGATACGCAGTATTTT
CATSARLDTDTQYF
>-|TRBV13|TRBD1|TRBJ2-7
TGTGCCAGCAGCATCTCCACCTGGACAGGGTCCTACGAGCAGTACTTC
CASSISTWTGSYEQYF
>few|TRBV7-2|-|TRBJ2-3
TGTGCCAGCAGCTTAGAGGGCTATTATACGCAGTATTTT
CASSLEGYYTQYF
>-|TRBV6-1|TRBD1|TRBJ2-7
TGTGCCAGCTTAAGACAGGGGCAATGGGGCGAGCAGTACTTC
CASLRQGQWGEQYF
>few|TRBV7-2|-|TRBJ2-3
TGTGCCAGCAGCTTCGAGCGGACCACAGATACGCAGTATTTT
CASSFERTTDTQYF
>-|TRBV12-3/TRBV12-4|-|TRBJ1-3
TGTGCCAGCACCCCGAGGAGGAGCTCTGGAAACACCATATATTTT
CASTPRRSSGNTIYF
>few|TRBV6-1|-|TRBJ2-3
TGTGCCAGCAGTGAAGCCTTGGCAACGCAGTATTTT
CASSEALATQYF
>-|TRBV19|-|TRBJ1-4
TGTGCCAGTAGTATCGGCTCACAGGGAGCAACTAATGAAAAACTGTTTTTT
CASSIGSQGATNEKLFF
>-|TRBV5-1|-|TRBJ2-7
TGCGCCAGCAGCTTGGCGGCAGGGGACCTCTACGAGCAGTACTTC
CASSLAAGDLYEQYF
>-|TRBV2|-|TRBJ2-3
TGTGCCAGCAGAGGGGACGTCACAGATACGCAGTATTTT
CASRGDVTDTQYF